These 25 T cell receptor beta chains originate from one sample sequenced in a study of metastatic and nonmetastatic thyroid tumors. Not a single patient had been given any form of treatment at any point before undergoing thyroid surgery. TCRdb re-processed the PCR reads through MiXCR. The sample carries some 60,000 clones, roughly 29% recorded once. The specimen sequenced was blood. These receptors came from a female donor with papillary thyroid cancer or a benign thyroid nodule (not recorded which). Some clones in this sample may be carry-over from other donors' samples.

In this sample, this clone turned up a few times. This chain uses TRBV7-2 with TRBJ2-7; D gene ambiguous. The CDR3 sequence is 12 residues long. Germline assignment: CDR1 SGHTA and CDR2 FQGNSA. V lost 0 bases to trimming and J lost 6 bases, with 6 bases between them. DNA of the CDR3: TGTGCCAGCAGCTTAGCTAGCTCCGAGCAGTACTTC. Translation gives CASSLASSEQYF.

This clone was recorded once. One end of the junction does not line up with germline, which may come from a read error. V gene TRBV7-7 combines with J gene TRBJ2-1, with D possibly being TRBD2 (6 bases). CDR3 length: 14 amino acids. Looked up from germline, CDR1 is SSHAT and CDR2 is FNYEAQ (reference sequence). CDR3 amino acids: CASSLHGGINEQFF. The CDR3 coding sequence is TGTGCTAGCAGCTTACACGGGGGAATCAATGAGCAGTTCTTC.

The chain couples TRBV20-1 to TRBJ1-1; 8 bases are shared with TRBD1. With 4 bases clipped from V and 8 bases from J, the junction kept 3 bases outside the gene matches. The CDR3 has 11 residues. Germline V gene lookup returns CDR1 DFQATT and CDR2 SNEGSKA (reference sequence). CDR3 DNA: TGCAGTGCTAACCGGGACAGGGAAGCTTTCTTT. It encodes CSANRDREAFF.

This clone was seen at least ten times. This chain links TRBV4-3 with TRBJ1-1; D uncertain. Per the germline V gene, CDR1 is LGHNA and CDR2 is YSLEER. Trimming shortened V by 1 base and J by 7 bases, and 10 bases separated the two germline ends. The CDR3 spans 13 residues. In DNA form, the CDR3 reads TGCGCCAGCAGCCAAGTACTCTGGGTTGAAGCTTTCTTT. Translation gives CASSQVLWVEAFF.

The sample holds a few counts of this clone. The V gene is TRBV20-1, the J gene TRBJ2-7, with D unclear. Germline CDR1 and CDR2: DFQATT and SNEGSKA (reference sequence). Trimming took 2 bases from V and 2 from J, leaving 4 bases between them. There are 11 residues in the CDR3. This CDR3 is CSARLTYEQYF. CDR3 nucleotides: TGCAGTGCTAGACTTACCTACGAGCAGTACTTC.

This clone was observed a handful of times. The chain uses TRBV6-1 and TRBJ2-1, with TRBD2 matching 8 bases. CDR3 length: 15 amino acids. CDR1 and CDR2 from the germline V gene are MNHNS and SASEGT. V gave up 6 bases and J gave up 4 bases; unmatched junction bases: 8. CDR3: CASSSGGIGYNEQFF. CDR3 sequence (DNA): TGTGCCAGCAGCAGCGGGGGAATTGGGTACAATGAGCAGTTCTTC.

This clone was found a few times. CDR3 in amino acids: CASNRDGDNSPLHF. DNA for the CDR3: TGTGCCAGCAATAGGGACGGAGATAATTCACCCCTCCACTTT. V is TRBV6-1 and J is TRBJ1-6; the D gene is possibly TRBD1 (5 bases). This CDR3 region has 14 residues. V dropped 7 bases and J dropped 5 bases, with 12 bases sitting between them. Germline values: CDR1 MNHNS, CDR2 SASEGT.

The chain combines TRBV20-1 with TRBJ1-2; D uncertain. Germline V lookup: CDR1 DFQATT, CDR2 SNEGSKA (reference sequence). Deletions cut 3 bases from V and 6 bases from J, with 5 bases between. There are 10 residues in the CDR3. The CDR3 is CSASWNGYTF. CDR3 in DNA: TGCAGTGCTAGCTGGAATGGCTACACCTTC.

The chain joins TRBV19 to TRBJ2-2; D gene ambiguous. The V gene's germline CDR1 is LNHDA and CDR2 SQIVND (reference sequence). The V end lost 7 bases, the J end lost 6 bases, and 12 bases lay between the germline ends. The CDR3 runs 13 residues. The CDR3 is CASINIFSGELFF. CDR3 sequence (DNA): TGTGCCAGTATTAATATCTTTTCCGGGGAGCTGTTTTTT.

The chain employs TRBV5-1 and TRBJ2-7; D may be TRBD2 (6 bases). Trimming left V 0 bases short and J 3 bases short, with 10 bases between. CDR3 length: 14 amino acids. From germline, CDR1 is SGHRS and CDR2 YFSETQ. The CDR3 coding sequence is TGCGCCAGCAGCTTGGCCGCGGGAAACTACGAGCAGTACTTC. This sequence encodes CASSLAAGNYEQYF.

This clone was seen a few times. The chain's CDR3 is CASSQNKNTQYF. The CDR3 coding sequence is TGTGCCAGCAGCCAAAACAAGAATACGCAGTATTTT. The chain has TRBV3-1 and TRBJ2-3; no reliable D call. The germline V gene has CDR1 LGHDT and CDR2 YNNKEL (reference sequence). V was trimmed by 2 bases and J by 7 bases, leaving 7 bases between them. The CDR3 has 12 amino acids.

This clone was counted a few times. The chain employs TRBV27 and TRBJ1-4; D is undetermined. The CDR3 length is 14 residues. The V end was cut by 3 bases, the J end by 4 bases, with 9 bases between. Germline values: CDR1 MNHEY, CDR2 SMNVEV (reference sequence). CDR3 in amino acids: CASSFRAHNEKLFF. CDR3 DNA sequence: TGTGCCAGCAGTTTCCGGGCTCATAATGAAAAACTGTTTTTT.

J is TRBJ2-1 and V is TRBV3-1; 13 nucleotides align to TRBD2. CDR3 length: 18 amino acids. V trimming: 5 bases; J trimming: 1 base; junction bases outside the gene matches: 8. The germline CDR1 and CDR2 sequences are LGHDT and YNNKEL (reference sequence). The CDR3 sequence: CASSFGTSGNRSYNEQFF. In DNA, the CDR3 is TGTGCCAGCAGCTTCGGGACTAGCGGGAATAGGTCCTACAATGAGCAGTTCTTC.

Within the sample, this clone is medium-sized. The rearrangement uses TRBV7-2 and TRBJ2-1; tentatively, D is TRBD1 (5 bases). V lost 4 bases and J 1 base, leaving 11 bases between the germline ends. Germline V gives CDR1 SGHTA, CDR2 FQGNSA. CDR3 length: 15 residues. The CDR3 DNA follows: TGTGCCAGCAGCTACGATAGGGGATCCTACAATGAGCAGTTCTTC. It is translated as CASSYDRGSYNEQFF. The complete variable domain, with remaining parts taken from reference TRBV7-2 and TRBJ2-1, reads GAGVSQSPSNKVTEKGKDVELRCDPISGHTALYWYRQSLGQGLEFLIYFQGNSAPDKSGLPSDRFSAERTGGSVSTLTIQRTQQEDSAVYLCASSYDRGSYNEQFFGPGTRLTVL.

This clone is medium-sized. This rearrangement joins TRBV6-2 or TRBV6-3 to TRBJ1-5, with no clear D. V was clipped by 2 bases and J by 5 bases, with 13 bases between them. The CDR3 is 15 residues long. The V gene's germline CDR1 is MNHEY and CDR2 SVGEGT. CDR3 coding DNA: TGTGCCAGCAGTTACCTCCAGGAGAACCATCAGCCCCAGCATTTT. Amino acid sequence: CASSYLQENHQPQHF.

The chain joins TRBV7-2 to TRBJ1-2; D is undetermined. The germline CDR1 and CDR2 sequences are SGHTA and FQGNSA. The CDR3 covers 11 residues. V gave up 0 bases and J gave up 9 bases, with 5 bases separating them. CDR3 sequence (DNA): TGTGCCAGCAGCTTAGCGGTTAGCTACACCTTC. It translates to CASSLAVSYTF. Full variable domain (remainder filled in from reference TRBV7-2 and TRBJ1-2): GAGVSQSPSNKVTEKGKDVELRCDPISGHTALYWYRQSLGQGLEFLIYFQGNSAPDKSGLPSDRFSAERTGGSVSTLTIQRTQQEDSAVYLCASSLAVSYTFGSGTRLTVV.

This chain joins TRBV7-6 and TRBJ1-2, with D possibly being TRBD1 (5 bases). This CDR3 comprises 12 residues. Trimming shortened V by 5 bases and J by 7 bases, and 11 bases separated the two germline ends. Per the germline V gene, CDR1 is SGHVS and CDR2 is FNYEAQ. In DNA, the CDR3 is TGTGCCAGCAGCCCGGGGGGGTTTGGCTACACCTTC. This sequence encodes CASSPGGFGYTF.

This chain uses TRBV6-2 or TRBV6-3 with TRBJ2-7, with D tentatively TRBD1 (6 bases). The CDR3 runs 14 residues. V was cut by 6 bases and J by 5 bases, with 17 bases left in between. From germline, CDR1 is MNHEY and CDR2 SVGEGT. The CDR3 loop is CASSPFGTYNEQYF. DNA of the CDR3: TGTGCCAGCAGCCCCTTCGGGACATACAACGAGCAGTACTTC.

This chain uses TRBV9 with TRBJ1-2, with 8 bases aligning to TRBD1. Germline V CDR1 and CDR2: SGDLS, YYNGEE. With 6 bases clipped from V and 5 bases from J, the junction kept 15 bases outside the gene matches. The CDR3 runs to 16 residues. The CDR3 nucleotides are TGTGCCAGCACCAAAGTCCCCTCGGACAGGGTGTATGGCTACACCTTC. As protein: CASTKVPSDRVYGYTF.

This clone was detected a few times. The rearrangement joins TRBV2 to TRBJ2-2, with 10 bases lining up with TRBD2. Germline loops: CDR1 SNHLY, CDR2 FYNNEI. V dropped 4 bases and J dropped 5; count of bases not matched to a gene: 10. This CDR3 spans 17 amino acids. The CDR3 sequence: CASSVRGAGGRTGELFF. The CDR3 bases are TGTGCCAGCAGTGTCCGAGGAGCGGGAGGGCGAACCGGGGAGCTGTTTTTT.

This clone was detected ten times or more. CDR3 coding DNA: TGTGCCAGCATCTCCGGGAGCTCAGATACGCAGTATTTT. Protein: CASISGSSDTQYF. This chain joins TRBV12-3 or TRBV12-4 and TRBJ2-3; TRBD2 is a possible D gene (6 bases). This CDR3 spans 13 amino acids. V was shortened by 7 bases and J by 4 bases, with 12 bases between the two germline ends.

The CDR3 is CASSWDSAEAFF. CDR3 DNA sequence: TGTGCCAGCAGTTGGGACAGCGCTGAAGCTTTCTTT. This rearrangement joins TRBV11-2 to TRBJ1-1; 7 bases are a match to TRBD1. With V trimmed by 6 bases and J by 6 bases, 4 bases remained unmatched. The CDR3 runs to 12 residues. Germline loops: CDR1 SGHAT, CDR2 FQNNGV. Filled out from reference TRBV11-2 and TRBJ1-1, the complete variable domain reads EAGVAQSPRYKIIEKRQSVAFWCNPISGHATLYWYQQILGQGPKLLIQFQNNGVVDDSQLPKDRFSAERLKGVDSTLKIQPAKLEDSAVYLCASSWDSAEAFFGQGTRLTVV.

The rearrangement joins TRBV6-1 to TRBJ1-2, with D unresolved. The V end lost 6 bases, the J end lost 8 bases, and 16 bases lay between the germline ends. The CDR3 sequence is 13 residues long. Germline-derived CDR1 and CDR2 are MNHNS and SASEGT. CDR3 protein: CASRATGERGYTF. Written as DNA, the CDR3 is TGTGCCAGCAGAGCTACTGGGGAAAGGGGCTACACCTTC.

By sample fraction, this clone is medium-sized. The chain uses TRBV6-5 and TRBJ2-1; D remains unclear. The V end was cut by 0 bases, the J end by 5 bases, with 8 bases between. Germline V gene data show CDR1 as MNHEY and CDR2 as SVGAGI. The CDR3 contains 14 residues. Here the CDR3 DNA reads TGTGCCAGCAGTTACTCTGGCCGTAACAATGAGCAGTTCTTC. Translated: CASSYSGRNNEQFF.

The rearrangement uses TRBV6-2 or TRBV6-3 and TRBJ1-2; 8 bases fit TRBD1. The CDR3 is 14 amino acids. Trimming removed 8 bases from V and 4 bases from J; junction bases left unmatched: 9. Looked up from germline, CDR1 is MNHEY and CDR2 is SVGEGT. The CDR3 loop is CASYRTGWTYGYTF. In nucleotides, the CDR3 is TGTGCCAGCTACAGGACAGGGTGGACCTATGGCTACACCTTC.